Below are 5 T cell receptor beta chains sequenced from a single sample in a study of cytomegalovirus exposure and HLA in healthy donors. TCRdb keeps only in-frame clones here, not all; method: immunoSEQ multiplex PCR. The sample records 150,000 to 200,000 clones, approximately 87% being singletons. The sequenced material came from PBMCs. Every receptor here comes from a woman aged 25 to 39 in good health and CMV-seronegative.

The V gene is TRBV4-1, the J gene TRBJ2-7; a possible D gene is TRBD1 (5 bases). Germline CDR1 and CDR2: MGHRA and YSYEKL. V was shortened by 1 base and J by 0 bases, with 13 bases between the two germline ends. The CDR3 consists of 16 residues. CDR3 nucleotides: TGCGCCAGCAGCCAAGGTAGGGGTCTGCCCTCCTACGAGCAGTACTTC. This encodes CASSQGRGLPSYEQYF.

This rearrangement joins TRBV7-8 to TRBJ1-2; a weak D match, TRBD1 (5 bases). Germline values: CDR1 SGHVS, CDR2 FQNEAQ. The V gene lost 5 bases and the J gene lost 4 bases, with 17 bases spanning the gap. The CDR3 spans 15 residues. The CDR3 nucleotides are TGTGCCAGCAGCCCCGGGGGATTTCTTAGCTATGGCTACACCTTC. This codes for CASSPGGFLSYGYTF.

The rearrangement joins TRBV6-5 to TRBJ1-5; D is ambiguous. V lost 0 bases and J lost 5, with 11 bases in between. This CDR3 has 15 residues. The germline CDR1 and CDR2 sequences are MNHEY and SVGAGI. The CDR3 is CASSYSGNGDQPQHF. As DNA, the CDR3 is TGTGCCAGCAGTTACTCAGGGAACGGCGATCAGCCCCAGCATTTT.

V and J are TRBV7-2 and TRBJ2-7, with D perhaps TRBD1 (6 bases). Trimming took 1 base from V and 4 from J, leaving 17 bases between them. The CDR3 length is 16 residues. Germline V CDR1 and CDR2: SGHTA, FQGNSA. CDR3 protein: CASSLGSQGTPYEQYF. CDR3 in DNA: TGTGCCAGCAGCTTAGGATCACAGGGTACGCCGTACGAGCAGTACTTC.

The V and J genes are TRBV28 and TRBJ1-1; a possible D gene is TRBD1 (6 bases). CDR3 length: 14 residues. Trimming took off 4 bases at V and 1 base at J, with 10 bases between the two ends. Looked up from germline, CDR1 is MDHEN and CDR2 is SYDVKM. For the CDR3, the DNA is TGTGCCAGCAGTTCCCCGGGGGCGAACACTGAAGCTTTCTTT. Translated: CASSSPGANTEAFF.